This T cell receptor (beta chain) was captured in a study of blood T cells in healthy people across ages (dated by TCRdb to about 2015). Study-wide context: Template switching captured roughly one uniquely barcoded TCR beta cDNA molecule per two T cells in model experiments. The study measured age-related changes in TCR beta repertoire diversity using deep sequencing normalized with unique cDNA molecular identifiers. The donors were divided into four age groups: young (average approximately 17 years), middle-aged (about 40), aged (about 60) and long-lived (about 90). Two additional independent replicas of 1 million unique cDNA reads from the same blood draw were analyzed for two donors (one aged 18 to 30 and one aged 80 or older).

The donors were some 39 Caucasian individuals from Russia, aged roughly 6 to 100 years, who were systemically healthy. Each donor gave around 9.5 milliliters of peripheral blood, collected into EDTA-treated Vacutainer tubes. PBMCs were isolated by Ficoll-Paque density-gradient centrifugation, with at least 6 million obtained per sample. Trizol reagent was used to extract total RNA from the PBMCs, yielding at least 5.5 micrograms per sample. Naive CD45RAhigh/CD27high T cell percentages were measured by flow cytometry on a PBMC aliquot from every donor. As for this clonotype: The antigen it binds to is not known. Base qualities are not provided; no much larger clone lies one nucleotide away.

CDR1 and CDR2 are read off the germline V gene as LGHNA and YSLEER. The junction carries 9 bases between V and J, which are trimmed by 0 bases and 0 bases respectively. The CDR3, cysteine through phenylalanine, is 16 amino acids long. Only the CDR3 portion is preserved as DNA: 48 bases, with reading frame beginning at the first base. Receptor libraries were prepared by 5' RACE. For sequencing, an Illumina HiSeq 2500 was employed. A second roughly 6 to 11 cycle PCR used a sample-barcoded 5' primer and a J-beta primer mix. A unique molecular identifier was introduced onto each TCR beta cDNA molecule by a template-switch 5' adaptor carrying 12 random nucleotides. Each sample yielded at least 3 million CDR3-containing paired-end reads. First-strand cDNA synthesis was performed from all RNA using the Mint cDNA synthesis kit, with priming by a TRBC-specific oligonucleotide. Following uracil-DNA glycosylase treatment, a first 18-cycle PCR with universal primers M1SS and BC2_uni_R was performed on all cDNA. For the original study's pipeline: Normalization of each sample was performed by random selection of 1 million high-quality reads, each carrying a distinct molecular identifier. Reads with shared molecular identifiers were discarded instead of being binned into consensus sequences. MiTCR, run with a Q25 quality threshold and the strictest error-elimination algorithm, handled CDR3 identification, clonotype clustering and error correction. A nonparametric unseen species model with Euler transformation was used to estimate a lower bound on total TCR beta diversity. The public reads were quality trimmed at Q25 with fastp and then assembled into clones with MiXCR by TCRdb, keeping productive beta chains. Entries that share a CDR3 protein sequence are merged under the most common genes and DNA. What appears here as the V and J calls and clone size reflects TCRdb's work, not the paper's. Within this sample are more than 450,000 distinct CDR3 sequences, with around a quarter of them counted one time only. The ten largest make up 3.6% of the sample.

Study-wide conclusions, independent of this receptor: Because donor CMV infection status was unknown, age-related changes in expanded clonotypes were potentially confounded. Total diversity estimates from one million sequenced T cells were considered lower bounds and underestimates. Bulk unsorted PBMC profiling prevented conclusive comparison of naive and antigen-experienced compartments. Observed TCR beta diversity per million T cells fell roughly linearly with age, and a significant reduction was already apparent by age approximately 40. Compared with the aged group, more naive CD4+ T cells, fewer expanded clones and increased TCR diversity were shown by the long-lived group, suggesting age selection. A strong correlation was found between observed TCR beta diversity and the percentage of naive T cells measured by flow cytometry.

These data were also reused for a study on T cells of mothers and their children. The second paper further reports: The donors were nine systemically healthy Caucasian individuals, made up of three mothers and their six children. cDNA synthesis used all of the extracted RNA, with roughly 1.6 ug of RNA in each 15 ul reaction. In the second PCR, sample barcodes and 2-4 random nucleotides were introduced via the M1S primer. More than 9 million TCR beta CDR3 reads were obtained from each mother, and roughly 3 million reads were obtained from each child. Thymic selection similarly shapes TCR recombination output in related and unrelated pairs, with minor effect from inherited differences. Normalized repertoire overlap in related mother-child pairs was always slightly higher than in unrelated mother-child pairs, but the difference was never significant. With a sensitivity of approximately 96 clones per million clonotypes, no persistent microchimeric T cell clones were detected. In the study, deep NGS was used to compare the TCR beta repertoires of mothers and children, and features distinguishing related mother-child pairs from unrelated individuals were sought. The mean age was roughly 40 +/- 4 years for the mothers and around 11 +/- 4 years for the children. Libraries were sequenced on Illumina HiSeq 2000 with 100+100 nt paired-end reads after adapter ligation with NEBNext reagents. To avoid cross-contamination, the mother libraries and the child libraries were prepared a month apart and sequenced in separate runs. For each donor, somewhere between about 450,000 and 2,000,000 distinct TCR beta clonotypes were identified. Naive TCR beta clonotypes were estimated from low-frequency clonotypes matched to each donor's FACS-determined naive share, without sorting.

Specimen: blood. The source of this sequence is a boy between 2 and 15 years old in good health. Recombination connected TRBV4-3 to TRBJ2-1; no D segment can be confidently identified. The CDR3 protein is CASSQDLESSYNEQFF. The base sequence is TGCGCCAGCAGCCAAGACTTGGAGTCCTCCTACAATGAGCAGTTCTTC.